This T cell receptor (beta chain) was sequenced for a study of early T cells in non-severe SARS-CoV-2 infection. Study-level information: The input, bulk RNA from unsorted whole blood, was sequenced, and chains were unpaired. Study findings and constraints: Sequences matched to VDJdb favored anti-spike CD8 responses, while private and CD4 specificities were missed.

This clonotype was seen ten or more times. What it binds is unknown. Unique molecular identifiers were affixed to single, distinct cDNA molecules. TCRdb re-called the 5' RACE reads with MiXCR, one entry per CDR3 protein. The repertoire consists of about 110,000 distinct CDR3 sequences, with around 10% occurring once and the leading ten covering around 3%. Germline lookup yields CDR1 SGDLS and CDR2 YYNGEE. There are 14 residues in the CDR3. V was cut by 0 bases and J by 2 bases, with 7 bases left in between. The source of this sequence is an adult who was a healthcare worker with PCR-confirmed SARS-CoV-2 infection or an uninfected control (not recorded which). Specimen: whole blood. V usage is TRBV9 and J usage is TRBJ2-3; D remains unclear. The CDR3 DNA sequence: TGTGCCAGCAGCGTAGATTTCCTCACAGATACGCAGTATTTT. It encodes CASSVDFLTDTQYF.